Listed below are T cell receptor beta chains from one sample, sequenced in a study of blood T cells in healthy people across ages. TCRdb ran MiXCR on the 5' RACE reads and lists one entry per CDR3 protein. The sample has under 1,000,000 distinct CDR3 sequences, approximately 35% seen once. Input material: blood. The source of these receptors is a young man in good health. Both conserved end residues are part of each CDR3. Each record gives: clone size, D gene, J gene, V gene, CDR3 DNA, CDR3 protein. The D gene is left open where the match is weak. Clone size is shown for a subset of rows, as once, few, many or a class of expanded clone.

NA	NA	TRBJ1-1	TRBV28	TGTGCCAGCAGTCACGACAGCTACACTGAAGCTTTCTTT	CASSHDSYTEAFF
many	NA	TRBJ1-2	TRBV12-3/TRBV12-4	TGTGCCAGCAGTTTCTCAGGGGCGGGAAAGTTCGGTGGCTACACCTTC	CASSFSGAGKFGGYTF
NA	TRBD2	TRBJ2-7	TRBV7-3	TGTGCCAGCAGTGAGGCGGGGGGGAACAATGAGCAGTACTTC	CASSEAGGNNEQYF
few	NA	TRBJ2-1	TRBV28	TGTGCCAGCACGGTTGGGTCTGAGCAGTTCTTC	CASTVGSEQFF
NA	NA	TRBJ1-6	TRBV12-3/TRBV12-4	TGTGCCAGCAGTTTCTCCGGGTCTCGAAATTCACCCCTCCACTTT	CASSFSGSRNSPLHF
many	NA	TRBJ1-1	TRBV12-3/TRBV12-4	TGTGCCAGCAGTTTATCCTCGGGGGTCACTGAAGCTTTCTTT	CASSLSSGVTEAFF
few	TRBD1	TRBJ1-6	TRBV7-2	TGTGCCAGCAGCTTAATGTTGGGACAGGGCACCAATTCACCCCTCCACTTT	CASSLMLGQGTNSPLHF
many	TRBD1	TRBJ1-5	TRBV12-3/TRBV12-4	TGTGCCAGCAGTTTACCCGGGACAGGCAATCAGCCCCAGCATTTT	CASSLPGTGNQPQHF
NA	NA	TRBJ1-1	TRBV12-3/TRBV12-4	TGTGCCAGCACCCCCAACACTGAAGCTTTCTTT	CASTPNTEAFF
many	NA	TRBJ1-1	TRBV29-1	TGCAGCGTTGAAAATCACGGAAAGAACACTGAAGCTTTCTTT	CSVENHGKNTEAFF
many	NA	TRBJ1-1	TRBV4-3	TGCGCCAGCAGCCAAGAGGGAAGGGGCACTGAAGCTTTCTTT	CASSQEGRGTEAFF
NA	NA	TRBJ2-1	TRBV9	TGTGCCAGCAGCGCCCGGACCGCGGGGCTGTACAATGAGCAGTTCTTC	CASSARTAGLYNEQFF
NA	TRBD2	TRBJ2-6	TRBV25-1	TGTGCCAGCAGTGAATTCCATCTGACTAGCAGTCACAACGTCCTGACTTTC	CASSEFHLTSSHNVLTF
NA	TRBD1	TRBJ1-1	TRBV5-5	TGTGCCAGCAGCCCGACGGGGTCACCGGGACAGGGGTCCTTACGGGGTGAAGCTTTCTTT	CASSPTGSPGQGSLRGEAFF
NA	NA	TRBJ1-2	TRBV4-3	TGCGCCAGCAGCCAAGTTGGCGGGGGCAGGGAATCTAACTATGGCTACACCTTC	CASSQVGGGRESNYGYTF
NA	NA	TRBJ1-2	TRBV2	TGTGCCAGCAGTGAAGCGGATAGCTATGGCTACACCTTC	CASSEADSYGYTF
few	NA	TRBJ1-1	TRBV6-6	TGTGCCAGCAGACCACGACAGGCAGGGAACACTGAAGCTTTCTTT	CASRPRQAGNTEAFF
many	TRBD2	TRBJ2-1	TRBV7-2	TGTGCCAGCAGCCCACTAGCGGGGGGATACAATGAGCAGTTCTTC	CASSPLAGGYNEQFF